This T cell receptor (beta chain) is from a study of blood T cell repertoires in COVID-19. Background on the study: Sources were T cells, B-cell-depleted T cells, or PBMCs; the material itself was cDNA or gDNA.

The method was immunoSEQ multiplex PCR; TCRdb's version includes in-frame clones alone and lacks a portion of them. The sample contains 70,000 to 80,000 clones, almost 85% of which appear only once. The CDR3 consists of 17 residues. The J segment lost 4 bases and the V segment lost 2 bases, leaving 10 bases of the junction unmatched. The germline CDR1 and CDR2 sequences are SGHNT and YYREEE (reference sequence). This sequence originates from a man aged 50-60 years with acute or convalescent COVID-19. The chain links TRBV5-4 to TRBJ1-3; 9 bases align to TRBD1. The sample was peripheral blood. The CDR3 reads CASSFQQGAMRGNTIYF. In nucleotides, the CDR3 is TGTGCCAGCAGCTTCCAACAGGGGGCAATGCGAGGAAACACCATATATTTT.